This T cell receptor beta chain was identified during a study of neurological immune-mediated disorders. Synthesis of cDNA was carried out by template-switch 5'RACE. The reaction used 10-nucleotide random UMIs. Over 180 million TCR-beta sequences from 15-18 subjects came from every sequencing run. Each CDR3 protein is one row after TCRdb ran MiXCR on the 5' RACE reads. This sample has fewer than 20,000 distinct CDR3 sequences; about 14% occur once, and the top ten carry roughly 15%. The CDR3 is 14 amino acids. Germline V gene lookup returns CDR1 ENHRY and CDR2 SYGVKD. Trimming pared 3 bases from V and 0 bases from J, leaving 6 bases between. This clonotype showed up just a few times.

The specimen was PBMCs. This clonotype was sampled from a man aged 55 to 70 with HTLV-1-associated myelopathy (HAM/TSP). The chain joins TRBV10-3 to TRBJ1-3, with unresolved D. CDR3 sequence reads: CAISETASGNTIYF. Written as DNA, the CDR3 is TGTGCCATCAGTGAAACAGCCTCTGGAAACACCATATATTTT.